One sample yielded the 12 T cell receptor beta chains listed below, sequenced in a study of blood T cells in healthy people across ages. For the second PCR, which ran for about 7 to 11 cycles, a sample-barcoded 5' primer and a J-beta primer mix were used. TCRdb called the 5' RACE reads again in MiXCR, with one record for every CDR3 protein. The sample shows 780,000 or so distinct CDR3 sequences, around a quarter of them seen only once. The same sample was also studied in work on T cells of mothers and their children.

Sequenced input: blood. These receptors were taken from a boy younger than 18 in good health.

V gene TRBV27 combines with J gene TRBJ2-1, with 7 bases aligning to TRBD1. This CDR3 contains 13 residues. Germline CDR1 reads MNHEY; CDR2 reads SMNVEV (reference sequence). With V trimmed by 5 bases and J by 8 bases, 6 bases remained unmatched. DNA of the CDR3: TGTGCCAGCAGTCCCAACAGGGGCGATGAGCAGTTCTTC. Its translation is CASSPNRGDEQFF.

The chain employs TRBV7-3 and TRBJ2-3; TRBD2 agrees at 12 bases. Per the germline V gene, CDR1 is SGHTA and CDR2 is FQGTGA. Trimming removed 4 bases from V and 3 bases from J; junction bases left unmatched: 5. This CDR3 spans 16 amino acids. CDR3: CASSSSSGGATDTQYF. CDR3 coding DNA: TGTGCCAGCAGCTCCTCTAGCGGGGGGGCAACAGATACGCAGTATTTT.

The chain uses TRBV7-3 and TRBJ2-3; possibly TRBD1 or TRBD2 for D (6 bases each). Between the trimmed V and J ends, which lost 2 bases and 0 bases, there was a span of 18 bases. CDR3 length: 18 amino acids. Germline CDR1 SGHTA, CDR2 FQGTGA. This CDR3 reads CASSLGIGGGASTDTQYF. Written as DNA, the CDR3 is TGTGCCAGCAGCTTAGGAATCGGAGGGGGAGCTAGCACAGATACGCAGTATTTT.

V usage is TRBV21-1 and J usage is TRBJ1-1; the table's D call of TRBD1 was not tested on the DNA. TRBV21-1 is a pseudogene. The CDR3 totals 15 residues. CDR3 DNA sequence: TGTGCCAGCAGGGCACGACAGGGGAGGAGCACTGAAGCTTTCTTT. Encoded protein: CASRARQGRSTEAFF.

The J gene is TRBJ2-5, the V gene TRBV12-3 or TRBV12-4; D perhaps matches TRBD2 (5 bases). The J call may be faulty, since TRBJ2-1 better matches the DNA end. This CDR3 region has 11 residues. The DNA of the CDR3 is TGTGCCAGCAGTGCTAGCAGTGAGCAGTTCTTC. It encodes CASSASSEQFF.

This clonotype was picked up many times. J is TRBJ2-5 and V is TRBV7-2, with 7 bases matching TRBD2. From germline, CDR1 is SGHTA and CDR2 FQGNSA. This CDR3 region has 14 residues. The J segment lost 2 bases and the V segment lost 3 bases, leaving 3 bases of the junction unmatched. This CDR3 is CASSFSGPQETQYF. For the CDR3, the DNA is TGTGCCAGCAGCTTTAGCGGGCCTCAAGAGACCCAGTACTTC.

This clonotype appeared once. The J gene is TRBJ2-1, the V gene TRBV20-1; 10 bases match TRBD2. Germline CDR1 is DFQATT and CDR2 is SNEGSKA (reference sequence). The CDR3 has 14 amino acids. The V segment lost 0 bases and the J segment 8 bases; nucleotides outside the gene matches: 4. The CDR3 here is CSARELAGDHEQFF. In DNA, the CDR3 is TGCAGTGCTAGAGAGCTAGCGGGGGACCATGAGCAGTTCTTC.

This clonotype turned up a few times. The J gene is TRBJ1-1, the V gene TRBV20-1; D may be TRBD1 (6 bases). CDR3 length equals 14 residues. With 3 bases removed from V and 3 bases from J, the gap between germline ends came to 14 bases. Germline lookup yields CDR1 DFQATT and CDR2 SNEGSKA (reference sequence). CDR3 DNA: TGCAGTGCTAGTCGACAGGACGTTCACACTGAAGCTTTCTTT. Encoded protein: CSASRQDVHTEAFF.

This clonotype was recorded a few times. This chain uses TRBV9 with TRBJ2-1; weak D call: TRBD2 (5 bases). The ends were cut back, 0 bases at V and 5 bases at J, with 9 bases in the middle. The CDR3 sequence is 14 residues long. Per the germline V gene, CDR1 is SGDLS and CDR2 is YYNGEE. CDR3 DNA sequence: TGTGCCAGCAGCGTAGCGGGGTCAAACAATGAGCAGTTCTTC. This codes for CASSVAGSNNEQFF.

The CDR3 DNA reads TGTGCCAGCAGTTTACAGGGGGAACTCACAGATACGCAGTATTTT. It codes for CASSLQGELTDTQYF. The rearrangement links TRBV12-3 or TRBV12-4 to TRBJ2-3, with TRBD1 matching 7 bases. The length of the CDR3 is 15 residues. The junction had 4 bases not matched to a gene; V was cut back by 2 bases and J by 2 bases.

This clonotype was seen only a few times. The genes are TRBV12-3 or TRBV12-4 and TRBJ1-4; possible D gene TRBD1, 5 bases. The CDR3 spans 14 residues. V was clipped by 5 bases and J by 4 bases, with 11 bases between them. CDR3 region: CASSPWDLNEKLFF. The CDR3 nucleotides are TGTGCCAGCAGTCCCTGGGACCTTAATGAAAAACTGTTTTTT.

This clonotype was observed a handful of times. V is TRBV20-1 and J is TRBJ2-7; D perhaps matches TRBD2 (6 bases). V gave up 2 bases and J gave up 0 bases, with 14 bases separating them. This CDR3 comprises 15 residues. Germline loops: CDR1 DFQATT, CDR2 SNEGSKA (reference sequence). The CDR3 region has the DNA TGCAGTGCTAGAAGGAGCGGGCCAAGCTCCTACGAGCAGTACTTC. Protein: CSARRSGPSSYEQYF.